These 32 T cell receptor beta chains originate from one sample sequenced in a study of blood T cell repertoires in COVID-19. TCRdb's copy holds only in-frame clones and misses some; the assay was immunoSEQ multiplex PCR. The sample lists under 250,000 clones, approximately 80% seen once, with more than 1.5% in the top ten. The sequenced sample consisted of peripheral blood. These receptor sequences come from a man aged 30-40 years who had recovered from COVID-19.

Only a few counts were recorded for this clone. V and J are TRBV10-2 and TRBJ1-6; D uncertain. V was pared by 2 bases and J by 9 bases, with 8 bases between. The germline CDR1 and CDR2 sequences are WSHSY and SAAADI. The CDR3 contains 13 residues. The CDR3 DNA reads TGCGCCAGCAGTGAGCAAGAAGCTTCACCCCTCCACTTT. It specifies CASSEQEASPLHF.

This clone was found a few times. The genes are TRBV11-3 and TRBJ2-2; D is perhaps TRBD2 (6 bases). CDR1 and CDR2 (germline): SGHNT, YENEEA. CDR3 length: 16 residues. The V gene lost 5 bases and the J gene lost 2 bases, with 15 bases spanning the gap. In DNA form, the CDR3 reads TGTGCCAGCAGCGCCCTCGGAGGGGCCAACACCGGGGAGCTGTTTTTT. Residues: CASSALGGANTGELFF.

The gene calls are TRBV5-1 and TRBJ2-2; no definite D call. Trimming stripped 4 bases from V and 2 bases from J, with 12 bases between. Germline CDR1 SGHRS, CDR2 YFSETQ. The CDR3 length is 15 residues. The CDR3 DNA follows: TGCGCCAGCAGCGTAACACCTGTAAACACCGGGGAGCTGTTTTTT. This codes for CASSVTPVNTGELFF.

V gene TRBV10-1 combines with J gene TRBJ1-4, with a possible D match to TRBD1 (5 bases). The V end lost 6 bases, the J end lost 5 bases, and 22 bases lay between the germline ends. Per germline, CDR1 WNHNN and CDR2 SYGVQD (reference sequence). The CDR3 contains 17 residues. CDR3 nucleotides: TGCGCCAGCAGCCGAAAACTCCCGAGACAGCTAAATGAAAAACTGTTTTTT. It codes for CASSRKLPRQLNEKLFF.

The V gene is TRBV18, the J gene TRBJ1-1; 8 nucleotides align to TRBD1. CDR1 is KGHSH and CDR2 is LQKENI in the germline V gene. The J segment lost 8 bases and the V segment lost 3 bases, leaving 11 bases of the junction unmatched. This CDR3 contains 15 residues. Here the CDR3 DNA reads TGTGCCAGCTCACCGGTTGACAGGGGCGCATTGGAAGCTTTCTTT. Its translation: CASSPVDRGALEAFF.

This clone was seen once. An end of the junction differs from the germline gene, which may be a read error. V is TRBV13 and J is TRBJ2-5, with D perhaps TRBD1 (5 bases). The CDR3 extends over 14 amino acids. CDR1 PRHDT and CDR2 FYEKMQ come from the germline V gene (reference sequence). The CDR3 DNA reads TGTGCCAGCAGCTATACAGACAGTCAAGAGGCCCAGTACTTC. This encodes CASSYTDSQEAQYF.

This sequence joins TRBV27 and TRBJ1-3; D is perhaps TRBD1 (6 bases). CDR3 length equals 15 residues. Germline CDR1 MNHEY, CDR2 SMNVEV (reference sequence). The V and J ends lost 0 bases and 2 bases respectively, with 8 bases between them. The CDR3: CASSLSWTAGNTIYF. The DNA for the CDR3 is TGTGCCAGCAGTTTATCTTGGACAGCTGGAAACACCATATATTTT.

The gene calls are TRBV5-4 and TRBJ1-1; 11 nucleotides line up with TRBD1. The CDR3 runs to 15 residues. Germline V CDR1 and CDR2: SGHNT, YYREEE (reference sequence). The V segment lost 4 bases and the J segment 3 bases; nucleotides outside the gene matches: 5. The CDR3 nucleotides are TGTGCCAGCAGCAGGGACAGGGGGGTGTACACTGAAGCTTTCTTT. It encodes CASSRDRGVYTEAFF.

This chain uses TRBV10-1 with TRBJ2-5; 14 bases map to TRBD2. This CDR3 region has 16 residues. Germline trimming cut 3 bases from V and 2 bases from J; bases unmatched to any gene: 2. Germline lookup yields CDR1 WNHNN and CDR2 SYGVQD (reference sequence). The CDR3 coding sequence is TGCGCCAGCAGTGAACGACTAGCGGGGGGGCAAGAGACCCAGTACTTC. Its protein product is CASSERLAGGQETQYF.

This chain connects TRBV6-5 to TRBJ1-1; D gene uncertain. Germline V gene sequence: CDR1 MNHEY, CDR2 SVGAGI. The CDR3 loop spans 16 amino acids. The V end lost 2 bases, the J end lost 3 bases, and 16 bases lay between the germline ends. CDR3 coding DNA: TGTGCCAGCAGTTACGAGGGTTTTCATACGGACACTGAAGCTTTCTTT. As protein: CASSYEGFHTDTEAFF.

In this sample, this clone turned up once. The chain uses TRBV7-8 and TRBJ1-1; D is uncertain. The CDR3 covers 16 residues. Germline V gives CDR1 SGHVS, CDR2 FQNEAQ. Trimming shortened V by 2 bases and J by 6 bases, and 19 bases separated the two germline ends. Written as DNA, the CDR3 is TGTGCCAGCAGCTTAATCGCGGCGGGTACTTGGGCTGAAGCTTTCTTT. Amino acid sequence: CASSLIAAGTWAEAFF.

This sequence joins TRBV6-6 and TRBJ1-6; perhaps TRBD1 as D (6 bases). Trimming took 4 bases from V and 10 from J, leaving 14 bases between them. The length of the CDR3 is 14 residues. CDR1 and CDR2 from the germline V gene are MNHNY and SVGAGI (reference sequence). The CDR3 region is CASSLQGEYSPLHF. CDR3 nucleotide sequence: TGTGCCAGCAGTTTACAGGGAGAATACTCACCCCTCCACTTT.

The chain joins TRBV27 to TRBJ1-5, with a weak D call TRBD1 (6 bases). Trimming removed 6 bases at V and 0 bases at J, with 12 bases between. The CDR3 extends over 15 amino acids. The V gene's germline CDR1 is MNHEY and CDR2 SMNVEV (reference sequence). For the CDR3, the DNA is TGTGCCAGCAGGCCAGGGGTGGTTAGCAATCAGCCCCAGCATTTT. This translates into CASRPGVVSNQPQHF.

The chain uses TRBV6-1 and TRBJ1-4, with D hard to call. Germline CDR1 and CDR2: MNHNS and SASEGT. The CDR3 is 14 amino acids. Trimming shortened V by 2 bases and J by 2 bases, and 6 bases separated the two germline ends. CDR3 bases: TGTGCCAGCAGTGAATTACAGACTAATGAAAAACTGTTTTTT. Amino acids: CASSELQTNEKLFF.

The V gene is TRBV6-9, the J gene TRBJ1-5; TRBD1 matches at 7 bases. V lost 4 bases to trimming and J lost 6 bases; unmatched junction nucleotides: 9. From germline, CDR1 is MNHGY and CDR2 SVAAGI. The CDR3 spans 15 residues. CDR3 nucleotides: TGTGCCAGCAGTTCCCCCCGGAGGGGGCGTCAGCCCCAGCATTTT. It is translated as CASSSPRRGRQPQHF.

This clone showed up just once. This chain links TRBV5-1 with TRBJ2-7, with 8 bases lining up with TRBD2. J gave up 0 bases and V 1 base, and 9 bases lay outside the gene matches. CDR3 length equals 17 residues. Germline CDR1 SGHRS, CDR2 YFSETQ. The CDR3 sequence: CASSLSPSGSSSYEQYF. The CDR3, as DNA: TGCGCCAGCAGCTTGTCGCCTAGCGGGTCGTCCTCCTACGAGCAGTACTTC.

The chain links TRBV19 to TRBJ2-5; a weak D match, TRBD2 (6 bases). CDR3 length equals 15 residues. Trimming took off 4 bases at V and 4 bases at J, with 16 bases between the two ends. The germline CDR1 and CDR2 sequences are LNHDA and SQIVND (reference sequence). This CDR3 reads CASSTRGGLGETQYF. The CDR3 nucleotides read TGTGCCAGTAGTACCCGGGGAGGCCTCGGAGAGACCCAGTACTTC.

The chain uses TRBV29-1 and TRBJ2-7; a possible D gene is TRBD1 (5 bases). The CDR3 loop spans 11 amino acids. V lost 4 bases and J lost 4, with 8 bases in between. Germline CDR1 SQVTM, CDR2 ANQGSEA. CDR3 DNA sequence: TGCAGCGTTGGGGGCTATTACGAGCAGTACTTC. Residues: CSVGGYYEQYF.

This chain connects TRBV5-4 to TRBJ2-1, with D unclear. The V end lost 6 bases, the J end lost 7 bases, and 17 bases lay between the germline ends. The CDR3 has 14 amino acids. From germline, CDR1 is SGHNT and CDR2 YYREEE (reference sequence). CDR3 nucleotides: TGTGCCAGCACGCCTAACGTGGGCCAGAATGAGCAGTTCTTC. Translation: CASTPNVGQNEQFF.

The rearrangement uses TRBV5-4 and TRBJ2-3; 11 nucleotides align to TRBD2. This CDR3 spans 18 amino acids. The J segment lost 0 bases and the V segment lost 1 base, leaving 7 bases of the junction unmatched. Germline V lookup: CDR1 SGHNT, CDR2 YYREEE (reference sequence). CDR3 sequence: CASSLRSSGGPSTDTQYF. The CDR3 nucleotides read TGTGCCAGCAGCTTGAGGTCTAGCGGGGGGCCTAGCACAGATACGCAGTATTTT. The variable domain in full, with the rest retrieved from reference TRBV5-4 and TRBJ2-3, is ETGVTQSPTHLIKTRGQQVTLRCSSQSGHNTVSWYQQALGQGPQFIFQYYREEENGRGNFPPRFSGLQFPNYSSELNVNALELDDSALYLCASSLRSSGGPSTDTQYFGPGTRLTVL.

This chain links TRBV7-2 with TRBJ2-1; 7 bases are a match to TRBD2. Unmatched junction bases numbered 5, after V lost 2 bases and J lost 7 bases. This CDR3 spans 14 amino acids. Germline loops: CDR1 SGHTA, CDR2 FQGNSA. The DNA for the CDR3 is TGTGCCAGCAGCTTAAATACGGGGGGTAATGAGCAGTTCTTC. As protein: CASSLNTGGNEQFF.

This CDR3 reads CASSKEDNCCTDTQYF. The DNA for the CDR3 is TGTGCCAGCAGCAAAGAAGACAACTGTTGCACAGATACGCAGTATTTT. The rearrangement links TRBV21-1 to TRBJ2-3; the DNA was not compared with TRBD1, the D call given in the table. TRBV21-1 is an annotated pseudogene. CDR3 length: 16 amino acids.

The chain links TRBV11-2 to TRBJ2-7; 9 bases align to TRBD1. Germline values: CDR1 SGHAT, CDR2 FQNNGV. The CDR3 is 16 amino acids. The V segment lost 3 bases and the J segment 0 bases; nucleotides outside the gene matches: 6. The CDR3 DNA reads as TGTGCCAGCAGCTTGCCGTGGGGACAGGGCTCCTACGAGCAGTACTTC. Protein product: CASSLPWGQGSYEQYF. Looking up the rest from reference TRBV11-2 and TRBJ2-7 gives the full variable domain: EAGVAQSPRYKIIEKRQSVAFWCNPISGHATLYWYQQILGQGPKLLIQFQNNGVVDDSQLPKDRFSAERLKGVDSTLKIQPAKLEDSAVYLCASSLPWGQGSYEQYFGPGTRLTVT.

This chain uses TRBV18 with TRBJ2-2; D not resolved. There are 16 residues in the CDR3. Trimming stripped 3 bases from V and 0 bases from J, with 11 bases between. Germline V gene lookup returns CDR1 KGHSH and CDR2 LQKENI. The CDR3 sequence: CASSPWQEANTGELFF. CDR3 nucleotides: TGTGCCAGCTCACCCTGGCAGGAAGCGAACACCGGGGAGCTGTTTTTT.

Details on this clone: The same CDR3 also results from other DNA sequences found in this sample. CDR3 nucleotides: TGTGCCAGCAGTCTTCAGTTGAACACTGAAGCTTTCTTT. Translation gives CASSLQLNTEAFF. The rearrangement links TRBV6-5 to TRBJ1-1; D not resolved. V shed 5 bases and J shed 0 bases, with 7 bases lying between them. The CDR3 is 13 amino acids. The germline V gene encodes CDR1 MNHEY and CDR2 SVGAGI.

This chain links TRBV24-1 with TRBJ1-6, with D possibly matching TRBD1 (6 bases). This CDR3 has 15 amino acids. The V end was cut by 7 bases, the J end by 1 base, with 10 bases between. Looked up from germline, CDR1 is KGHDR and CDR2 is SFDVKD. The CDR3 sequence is CATSSGQSYNSPLHF. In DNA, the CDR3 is TGTGCCACCAGCTCCGGACAGTCCTATAATTCACCCCTCCACTTT.

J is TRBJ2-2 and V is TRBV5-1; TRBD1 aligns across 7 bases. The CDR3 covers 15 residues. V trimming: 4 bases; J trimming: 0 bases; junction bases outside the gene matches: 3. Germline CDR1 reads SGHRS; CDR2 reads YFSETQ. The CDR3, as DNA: TGCGCCAGCAGCCCAGGGACAGCGAACACCGGGGAGCTGTTTTTT. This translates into CASSPGTANTGELFF.

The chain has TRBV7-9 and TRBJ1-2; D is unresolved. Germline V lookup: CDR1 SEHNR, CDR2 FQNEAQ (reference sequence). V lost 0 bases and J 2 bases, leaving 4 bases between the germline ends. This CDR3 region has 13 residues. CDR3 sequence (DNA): TGTGCCAGCAGCTTAGCGGCCAACTATGGCTACACCTTC. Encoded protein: CASSLAANYGYTF.

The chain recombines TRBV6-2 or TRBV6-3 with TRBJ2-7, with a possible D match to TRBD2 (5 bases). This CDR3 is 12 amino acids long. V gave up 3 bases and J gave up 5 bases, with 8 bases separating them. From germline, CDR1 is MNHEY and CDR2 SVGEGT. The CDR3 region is CASSYTGNEQYF. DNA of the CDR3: TGTGCCAGCAGTTATACCGGGAACGAGCAGTACTTC.

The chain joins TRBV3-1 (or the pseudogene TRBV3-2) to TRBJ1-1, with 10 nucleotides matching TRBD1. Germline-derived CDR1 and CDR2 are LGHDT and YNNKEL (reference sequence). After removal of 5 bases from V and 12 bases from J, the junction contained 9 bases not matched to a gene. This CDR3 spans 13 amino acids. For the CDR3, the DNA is TGTGCCAGCAGCACCCGGGACAGGGGTACGTCTTTCTTT. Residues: CASSTRDRGTSFF.

DNA of the CDR3: TGTGCCAGCAGCGCCCCCTCTAGCGGAAGCTCCTACAATGAGCAGTTCTTC. This translates into CASSAPSSGSSYNEQFF. The rearrangement uses TRBV9 and TRBJ2-1; 7 nucleotides align to TRBD2. The germline V gene encodes CDR1 SGDLS and CDR2 YYNGEE. This CDR3 is built from 17 residues. J gave up 0 bases and V 3 bases, and 9 bases lay outside the gene matches.

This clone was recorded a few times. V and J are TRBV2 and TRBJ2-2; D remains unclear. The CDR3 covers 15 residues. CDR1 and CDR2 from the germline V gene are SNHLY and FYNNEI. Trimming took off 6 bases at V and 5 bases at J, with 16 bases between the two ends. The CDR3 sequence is CASSPKEDSTGELFF. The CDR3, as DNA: TGTGCCAGCAGCCCGAAAGAGGATTCGACCGGGGAGCTGTTTTTT.